This T cell receptor beta chain emerged from a study of shared T cell receptors in the human thymus. The CDR3 runs to 14 residues. Trimming took off 4 bases at V and 5 bases at J, with 11 bases between the two ends. Germline V gene lookup returns CDR1 LGHNA and CDR2 YSLEER. The protocol was immunoSEQ multiplex PCR, while the TCRdb copy is restricted to in-frame clones and leaves out a portion. Of 550,000 to 800,000 clones listed, 70% to 90% are singletons. These data are also associated with another study on human thymus T cells. This second study says: What appeared biased in thymic and blood repertoires was the usage of V and J genes. A high degree of thymic repertoire overlap among unrelated individuals was reported in related research.

The rearrangement links TRBV4-3 to TRBJ1-4, with D unresolved. The specimen sequenced was thymocytes. The TCR comes from a girl under two years old with a congenital heart defect. The CDR3 spells CASSLKCGNEKLFF. CDR3 bases: TGCGCCAGCAGCCTTAAATGCGGGAATGAAAAACTGTTTTTT.